This is a list of T cell receptor beta chains from one sample in a study of cytomegalovirus exposure and HLA in healthy donors. TCRdb keeps only in-frame clones here, not all; method: immunoSEQ multiplex PCR. The sample holds some 150,000 clones, approximately 80% seen once. Sequenced material: PBMCs. Receptors originate from a male donor in good health and CMV-seronegative. CDR3s include the opening cysteine and the closing phenylalanine or tryptophan. A D gene is named only where the DNA matches it firmly. Rows give clone size only sometimes, using once, few, many, or a class for an expanded clone.

V gene	D gene	clone size	J gene	CDR3 length	CDR3 protein	CDR3 DNA
TRBV2	-	-	TRBJ2-7	15	CASSEVGSARYEQYF	TGTGCCAGCAGTGAAGTCGGGAGTGCGAGGTACGAGCAGTACTTC
TRBV7-2	-	-	TRBJ1-2	18	CASSFFRVGAPLHYGYTF	TGTGCCAGCAGCTTTTTTCGGGTGGGGGCACCTCTACACTATGGCTACACCTTC
TRBV9	-	-	TRBJ2-3	16	CASSPQAGSLHDTQYF	TGTGCCAGCAGCCCCCAGGCTGGGTCCCTACACGATACGCAGTATTTT
TRBV5-1	TRBD1	-	TRBJ2-2	14	CASSSGQEGGELFF	TGCGCCAGCAGCTCGGGACAGGAGGGCGGGGAGCTGTTTTTT
TRBV27	-	few	TRBJ2-7	13	CASSLDYSYEQYF	TGTGCCAGCAGTCTCGACTACTCCTACGAGCAGTACTTC
TRBV13	-	few	TRBJ2-7	14	CASSYHRAADEQYF	TGTGCCAGCAGCTACCACAGGGCCGCGGACGAGCAGTACTTC
TRBV10-3	TRBD1	-	TRBJ2-6	15	CASTDRISRANVLTF	TGTGCCTCTACGGACAGGATCTCTCGAGCCAACGTCCTGACTTTC
TRBV27	TRBD2	-	TRBJ2-1	13	CASIAGGRNEQFF	TGTGCCAGCATAGCGGGGGGCCGGAATGAGCAGTTCTTC
TRBV5-1	-	-	TRBJ1-2	15	CASSLDPGTNYGYTF	TGCGCCAGCAGCTTGGATCCGGGGACTAACTATGGCTACACCTTC
TRBV28	-	-	TRBJ1-3	19	CASSPGGLGGRSSGNTIYF	TGTGCCAGCAGCCCCGGGGGTCTCGGCGGCCGATCCTCTGGAAACACCATATATTTT
TRBV6-5	-	-	TRBJ2-1	12	CASSSMGSEQFF	TGTGCCAGCAGTTCCATGGGGAGTGAGCAGTTCTTC
TRBV5-6	-	-	TRBJ2-7	14	CASSLRDKHYEQYF	TGTGCCAGCAGCTTGAGGGACAAACACTACGAGCAGTACTTC
TRBV5-6	-	-	TRBJ2-7	13	CASSRLQGHEQYF	TGTGCCAGCAGCAGATTACAGGGCCACGAGCAGTACTTC
TRBV30	-	-	TRBJ2-3	16	CAWSVLRRLSTDTQYF	TGTGCCTGGAGTGTACTGAGGCGGTTAAGCACAGATACGCAGTATTTT
TRBV28	TRBD1	-	TRBJ2-7	18	CASSLIKIDRGGTYEQYF	TGTGCCAGCAGCCTAATTAAAATCGACAGGGGGGGAACCTACGAGCAGTACTTC
TRBV11-2	TRBD2	-	TRBJ2-2	16	CASMELAGDASGELFF	TGTGCCAGCATGGAGCTAGCGGGGGACGCGTCCGGGGAGCTGTTTTTT
TRBV9	TRBD2	few	TRBJ2-5	18	CASSVGGGLAGVVETQYF	TGTGCCAGCAGCGTAGGAGGGGGACTAGCGGGAGTCGTAGAGACCCAGTACTTC
TRBV7-2	-	-	TRBJ1-2	12	CASSLRGFGYTF	TGTGCCAGCAGCTTACGAGGGTTCGGCTACACCTTC
TRBV28	TRBD2	-	TRBJ2-3	14	CASSWGGGTDTQYF	TGTGCCAGCAGTTGGGGAGGGGGCACAGATACGCAGTATTTT
TRBV19	-	-	TRBJ2-5	14	CASSITGVGVGQYF	TGTGCCAGTAGTATAACCGGGGTCGGGGTGGGCCAGTACTTC
TRBV2	TRBD1	-	TRBJ2-5	14	CASREDRVEETQYF	TGTGCCAGCAGAGAAGACAGGGTTGAAGAGACCCAGTACTTC
TRBV20-1	-	-	TRBJ1-2	10	CSARSLGYTF	TGCAGTGCTAGGAGTCTTGGCTACACCTTC
TRBV5-8	-	-	TRBJ2-1	17	CASSSFRGLSPYNEQFF	TGTGCCAGCAGCTCATTCAGGGGCCTTTCTCCCTACAATGAGCAGTTCTTC
TRBV18	-	-	TRBJ2-1	15	CASSSTMDGADEQFF	TGTGCCAGCTCATCGACAATGGATGGCGCCGATGAGCAGTTCTTC
TRBV9	-	-	TRBJ2-1	13	CASSPGGYNEQFF	TGTGCCAGCAGCCCAGGTGGCTACAATGAGCAGTTCTTC
TRBV6-1	-	-	TRBJ2-2	14	CASSELQGTGELFF	TGTGCCAGCAGTGAACTCCAGGGCACCGGGGAGCTGTTTTTT
TRBV7-2	-	-	TRBJ2-3	17	CASSLMLQGRDTDTQYF	TGTGCCAGCAGCTTAATGTTGCAGGGTAGGGACACAGATACGCAGTATTTT
TRBV6-1	TRBD2	-	TRBJ2-3	16	CASSEPGLSNQDTQYF	TGTGCCAGCAGCGAACCGGGACTATCAAATCAGGATACGCAGTATTTT